The entry that follows covers one T cell receptor beta chain sequence. Its target is not known. This sample is part of a study of long-term antiretroviral therapy in people with HIV. They ran version v3.0 of the immunoSEQ assay at survey level. Measured with immunoSEQ multiplex PCR; TCRdb has only the in-frame clones, and not every one. The data show tens of thousands of clones, about 83% seen once. HIV-positive participants were all treated in the United States. General study findings and limits: In HIV, the repertoires covered a tighter span of CDR3 lengths than in controls. Transplant donor controls retained higher diversity, though diversity increased after ART.

The material sequenced was unsorted PBMCs, taken 0.4 years after starting antiretroviral therapy. The TCR sequence derives from a man younger than 35 with HIV.

The chain's CDR3 is CASSVEPLGEYGYTF. In DNA, the CDR3 is TGTGCCAGCAGCGTAGAGCCACTTGGGGAATATGGCTACACCTTC. The chain has TRBV9 and TRBJ1-2; no firm D call. CDR1 and CDR2 (germline): SGDLS, YYNGEE. This CDR3 contains 15 residues. The V and J ends lost 0 bases and 5 bases respectively, with 14 bases between them.